This is a list of T cell receptor beta chains from one sample in a study of blood T cell repertoires in COVID-19. Libraries were prepared by immunoSEQ multiplex PCR; TCRdb keeps only in-frame clonotypes and omits some of them. The sample has tens of thousands of clones, 82% seen once. Sequencing was done on a sample of peripheral blood. The receptors here all came from a human donor in a cohort sampled during active COVID-19. Each CDR3 is given without its conserved first and last residue.

v_gene: TRBV3-1/TRBV3-2
j_gene: TRBJ2-7
CDR3aa: ASSQSMNRPEQY

v_gene: TRBV29-1
j_gene: TRBJ1-2
CDR3aa: SGGQPDGYT

v_gene: TRBV11-2
j_gene: TRBJ1-5
CDR3aa: ASSLGPGNQPQH

v_gene: TRBV5-5
j_gene: TRBJ2-5
CDR3aa: ASSPRTSGGPAGLRTQY

v_gene: TRBV19
j_gene: TRBJ2-7
CDR3aa: ASSIGGTGEGYEQY

v_gene: TRBV9
j_gene: TRBJ1-4
CDR3aa: ASSVPRDRGSGEEKLF

v_gene: TRBV18
j_gene: TRBJ2-1
CDR3aa: ASSLFEPTGIPNEQF

v_gene: TRBV15
j_gene: TRBJ1-2
CDR3aa: ATSRDPVSEEGYT

v_gene: TRBV19
j_gene: TRBJ2-1
CDR3aa: ASGGRPSSYNEQF

v_gene: TRBV5-6
j_gene: TRBJ2-2
CDR3aa: ASSLATSSNTGELF

v_gene: TRBV5-4
j_gene: TRBJ1-2
CDR3aa: ASSLVGGRRAGYT

v_gene: TRBV6-1
j_gene: TRBJ1-2
CDR3aa: ASSEGGLDGYT

v_gene: TRBV13
j_gene: TRBJ2-3
CDR3aa: ASSFRTSGGSDTQY

v_gene: TRBV6-5
j_gene: TRBJ2-5
CDR3aa: ACGRGTGRMETQY

v_gene: TRBV15
j_gene: TRBJ2-7
CDR3aa: ATSREGGSLYEQY

v_gene: TRBV5-1
j_gene: TRBJ2-5
CDR3aa: ASSLRPGYAAGETQY

v_gene: TRBV5-1
j_gene: TRBJ2-1
CDR3aa: ASGRGQTFSNEQF